Listed below are T cell receptor beta chains from one sample, sequenced in a study of shared clonotypes between healthy human individuals. Method: immunoSEQ multiplex PCR; TCRdb's copy keeps in-frame clones and lacks some. The table records about 960,000 clones, over 60% of them present only once. The sequenced material came from memory CD4+ T cells sorted from blood. These receptors all stem from a man aged 18 to 35 in good health. The CDR3 runs from the conserved cysteine through the conserved F or W. A D gene is named only where the DNA matches it firmly. Expanded clones are given a class, and other clones once, few, many or no size at all.

>NA|NA|TRBV7-2|TRBJ2-7
CASSFVFAGTYEQYF
TGTGCCAGCAGCTTTGTTTTCGCGGGCACCTACGAGCAGTACTTC
>NA|NA|TRBV9|TRBJ2-3
CASSAGTTDTQYF
TGTGCCAGCAGCGCTGGGACCACAGATACGCAGTATTTT
>TRBD1|NA|TRBV5-1|TRBJ1-5
CASSAGGLGQPQHF
TGCGCCAGCAGCGCAGGGGGCCTGGGTCAGCCCCAGCATTTT
>TRBD1|NA|TRBV28|TRBJ2-7
CASSSPGTGGNEQYF
TGTGCCAGCAGTTCCCCCGGGACAGGGGGGAACGAGCAGTACTTC
>NA|NA|TRBV4-3|TRBJ1-3
CASSQDRVPGNTIYF
TGCGCCAGCAGCCAAGATCGGGTCCCCGGAAACACCATATATTTT
>TRBD1|NA|TRBV2|TRBJ2-7
CASRPTGSGEQYF
TGTGCCAGCAGGCCGACAGGGTCGGGTGAGCAGTACTTC
>NA|NA|TRBV6-5|TRBJ2-6
CASSYRQQPPNVLTF
TGTGCCAGCAGCTACCGACAGCAACCTCCCAACGTCCTGACTTTC
>NA|NA|TRBV6-6|TRBJ2-7
CASLQRGREYEQYF
TGTGCCTCTCTACAGAGGGGCAGGGAGTACGAGCAGTACTTC
>TRBD2|NA|TRBV5-4|TRBJ2-7
CASSLAGGSGGSIYF
TGTGCCAGCAGCTTGGCCGGGGGCAGCGGGGGATCCATTTACTTC
>NA|NA|TRBV5-4|TRBJ1-2
CASRIRDGYGYTF
TGTGCCAGCAGAATCAGGGACGGCTATGGCTACACCTTC
>NA|NA|TRBV7-9|TRBJ2-3
CATVMGTDTQYF
TGTGCCACCGTCATGGGCACAGATACGCAGTATTTT
>NA|NA|TRBV7-6|TRBJ1-6
CASSSTGSPLHF
TGTGCCAGCAGCTCGACAGGTTCACCCCTCCACTTT
>NA|NA|TRBV6-4|TRBJ2-6
CASSPGGASGANVLTF
TGTGCCAGCTCACCAGGGGGGGCCTCTGGGGCCAACGTCCTGACTTTC
>NA|NA|TRBV15|TRBJ2-4
CATSRDLSGNRDIQYF
TGTGCCACCAGCAGAGATCTTTCGGGGAATAGGGACATTCAGTACTTC
>TRBD1|NA|TRBV30|TRBJ2-3
CAWSGDRPTDTQYF
TGTGCCTGGAGCGGGGACAGGCCCACAGATACGCAGTATTTT
>TRBD1|NA|TRBV28|TRBJ2-7
CASSADRASSYEQYF
TGTGCCAGCAGTGCGGACAGGGCGAGCTCCTACGAGCAGTACTTC
>NA|NA|TRBV5-4|TRBJ1-6
CASSQQELVSPLHF
TGTGCCAGCAGCCAACAGGAGCTAGTTTCACCCCTCCACTTT
>NA|NA|TRBV5-1|TRBJ1-1
CASSHQENTEAFF
TGCGCCAGCAGCCACCAGGAAAACACTGAAGCTTTCTTT
>NA|many|TRBV27|TRBJ2-6
CASSSALLSGANVLTF
TGTGCCAGCAGTTCCGCCCTGCTCTCTGGGGCCAACGTCCTGACTTTC
>NA|NA|TRBV7-2|TRBJ2-7
CASSLARGTSYEQYF
TGTGCCAGCAGCTTAGCGCGTGGCACCTCCTACGAGCAGTACTTC
>NA|NA|TRBV2|TRBJ2-3
CASSDSGYTDTQYF
TGTGCCAGCAGTGATTCCGGTTACACAGATACGCAGTATTTT
>NA|NA|TRBV30|TRBJ1-1
CAWGGPRGTEAFF
TGTGCCTGGGGGGGGCCGCGGGGCACTGAAGCTTTCTTT